This T cell receptor (beta chain) was identified during a study of neoadjuvant anti-PD-1 for oral cavity cancer. General study findings and limits: Pretreatment Treg/Th17 ratio correlated inversely with post-treatment tumor clonality.

Of note for this clone: What it binds is not known.

PBMCs were not maintained or expanded in culture before analysis. Clones were sequenced by immunoSEQ multiplex PCR, and TCRdb holds only the in-frame ones, with some missing. The table lists 15,000 or so clones, about 61% of them singletons. J was trimmed by 6 bases and V by 8 bases; bases with no gene match: 11. This CDR3 has 15 amino acids. In germline, CDR1 is SNHLY, CDR2 FYNNEI. V usage is TRBV2 and J usage is TRBJ2-1; 9 positions agree with TRBD1. The sample in question was PBMCs, obtained before nivolumab (anti-PD-1) treatment. The clonotype was recovered from a person aged 40 to 85 with oral cavity squamous cell carcinoma. CDR3 protein: CASLRGTGTFNEQFF. The CDR3 nucleotides read TGTGCCAGCTTAAGGGGGACAGGGACCTTCAATGAGCAGTTCTTC.